This TCR beta chain was sequenced for a study of shared clonotypes between healthy human individuals. Study-wide findings and caveats: Clonotype sharing among donors likely depends on sequencing depth.

With regard to this clone: Its specificity is not known.

The CDR3 length is 16 residues. Trimming cost V 0 bases and J 2 bases; bases outside gene matches: 6. Germline V CDR1 and CDR2: SGDLS, YYNGEE. Adult Caucasians living in Nashville, Tennessee made up all of the donors. Profiling relied on immunoSEQ multiplex PCR, and the TCRdb table lists in-frame clones only, not all of them. Here the sample spans 150,000 to 200,000 clones, 65% to 80% being singletons. Sequenced: memory CD4+ T cells sorted from blood. As for subset: CD45RA-negative fraction. This TCR came from a man aged 30 to 39 in good health. V and J are TRBV9 and TRBJ2-7, with TRBD2 matching over 9 bases. Written as DNA, the CDR3 is TGTGCCAGCAGCGTAGGGACTAGCGCCGTGCCCTACGAGCAGTACTTC. Encoded protein: CASSVGTSAVPYEQYF.